The TCR beta chain described here comes from a study of blood T cell repertoires in COVID-19. Study background: Specimens from acute and convalescent COVID-19 originated in the United States, Italy and Spain.

Source study methods: Reference gene primer amplification yielded estimated nucleated cell counts. The repertoire was sequenced with immunoSEQ multiplex PCR; TCRdb's copy has only in-frame clones and lacks some. Clone size and the V and J calls come from that table; the DNA yielded D and trimming. The table lists fewer than 350,000 clones, approximately 86% of them singletons, with approximately 14% in the top ten. Source material: peripheral blood. This clonotype was sampled from a woman aged 70-85 years with COVID-19, enrolled during active disease.

CDR3 bases: TGTGCCAGCATAAAGTTTGAGGCTGTTGCTAGGACAGATACGCAGTATTTT. Translating gives CASIKFEAVARTDTQYF. The rearrangement joins TRBV19 to TRBJ2-3; D is uncertain. The CDR3 has 17 residues. Trimming removed 9 bases at V and 3 bases at J, with 25 bases between. Germline V lookup: CDR1 LNHDA, CDR2 SQIVND (reference sequence).